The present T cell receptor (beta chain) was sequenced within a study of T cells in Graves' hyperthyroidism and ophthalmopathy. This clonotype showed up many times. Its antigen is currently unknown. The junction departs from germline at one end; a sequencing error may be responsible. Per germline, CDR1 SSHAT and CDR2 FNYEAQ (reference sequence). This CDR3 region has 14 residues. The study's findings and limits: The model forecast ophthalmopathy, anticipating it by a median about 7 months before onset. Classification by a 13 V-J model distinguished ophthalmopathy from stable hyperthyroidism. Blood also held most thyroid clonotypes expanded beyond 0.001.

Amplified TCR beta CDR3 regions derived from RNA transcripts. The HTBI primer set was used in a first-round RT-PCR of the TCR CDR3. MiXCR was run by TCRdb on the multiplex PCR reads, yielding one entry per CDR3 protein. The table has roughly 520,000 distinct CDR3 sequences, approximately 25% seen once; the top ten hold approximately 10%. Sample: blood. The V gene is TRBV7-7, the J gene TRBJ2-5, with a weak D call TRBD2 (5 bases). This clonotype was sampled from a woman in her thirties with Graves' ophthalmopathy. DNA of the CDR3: TGTGCTAGCAGCTTATCGGGGATAGAAGAGACCCAGTACTTC. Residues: CASSLSGIEETQYF.